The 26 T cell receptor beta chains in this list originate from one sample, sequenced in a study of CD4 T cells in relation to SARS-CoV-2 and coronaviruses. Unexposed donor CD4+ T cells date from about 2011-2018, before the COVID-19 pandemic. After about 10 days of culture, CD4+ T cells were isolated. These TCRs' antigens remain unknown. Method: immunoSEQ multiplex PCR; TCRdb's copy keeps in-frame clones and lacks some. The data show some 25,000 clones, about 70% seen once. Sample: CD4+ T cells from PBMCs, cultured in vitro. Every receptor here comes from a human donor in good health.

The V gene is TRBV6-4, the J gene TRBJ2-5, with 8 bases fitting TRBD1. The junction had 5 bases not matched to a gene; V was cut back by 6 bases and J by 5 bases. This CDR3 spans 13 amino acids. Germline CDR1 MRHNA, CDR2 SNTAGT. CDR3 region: CASSRGQGETQYF. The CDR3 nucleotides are TGTGCCAGCAGCCGAGGACAGGGTGAGACCCAGTACTTC.

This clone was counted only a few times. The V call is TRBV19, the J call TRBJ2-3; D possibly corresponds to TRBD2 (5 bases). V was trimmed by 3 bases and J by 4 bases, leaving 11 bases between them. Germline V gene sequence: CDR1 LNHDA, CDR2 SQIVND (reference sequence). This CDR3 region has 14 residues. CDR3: CASSIWTAADTQYF. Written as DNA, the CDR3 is TGTGCCAGTAGTATTTGGACTGCGGCAGATACGCAGTATTTT.

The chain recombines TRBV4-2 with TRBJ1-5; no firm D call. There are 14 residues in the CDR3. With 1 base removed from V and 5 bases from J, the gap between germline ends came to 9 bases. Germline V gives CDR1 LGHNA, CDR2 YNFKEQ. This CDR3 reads CASSQGTGYQPQHF. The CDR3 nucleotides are TGTGCCAGCAGCCAAGGGACCGGTTATCAGCCCCAGCATTTT.

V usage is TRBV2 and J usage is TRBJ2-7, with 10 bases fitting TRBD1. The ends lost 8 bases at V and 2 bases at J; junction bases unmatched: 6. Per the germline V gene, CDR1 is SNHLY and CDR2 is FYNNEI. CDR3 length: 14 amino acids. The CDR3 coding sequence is TGTGCCAGCGAGGGACAGGGGCGTCCCTACGAGCAGTACTTC. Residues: CASEGQGRPYEQYF.

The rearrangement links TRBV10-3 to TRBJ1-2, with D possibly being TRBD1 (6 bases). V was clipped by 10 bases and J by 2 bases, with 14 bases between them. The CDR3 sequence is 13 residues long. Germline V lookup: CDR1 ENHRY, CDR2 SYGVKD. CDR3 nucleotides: TGTGCCAGCGGGACAAGGAACAACTATGGCTACACCTTC. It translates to CASGTRNNYGYTF.

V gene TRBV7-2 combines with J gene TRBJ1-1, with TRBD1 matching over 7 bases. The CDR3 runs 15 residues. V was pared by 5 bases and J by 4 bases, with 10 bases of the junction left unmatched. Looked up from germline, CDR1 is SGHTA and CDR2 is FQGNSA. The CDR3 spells CASSLEGGGITEAFF. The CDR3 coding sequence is TGTGCCAGCAGCCTGGAAGGAGGGGGCATCACTGAAGCTTTCTTT.

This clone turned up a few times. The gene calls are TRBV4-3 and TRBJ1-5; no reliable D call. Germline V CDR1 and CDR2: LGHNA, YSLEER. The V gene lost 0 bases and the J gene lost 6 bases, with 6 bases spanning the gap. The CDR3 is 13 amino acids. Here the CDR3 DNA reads TGCGCCAGCAGCCAAGATAAGGGTCAGCCCCAGCATTTT. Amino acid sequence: CASSQDKGQPQHF.

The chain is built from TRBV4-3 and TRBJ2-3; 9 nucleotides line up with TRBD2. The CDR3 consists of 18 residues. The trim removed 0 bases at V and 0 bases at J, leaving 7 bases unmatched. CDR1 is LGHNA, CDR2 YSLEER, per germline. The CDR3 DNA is TGCGCCAGCAGCCAAGAACCGGGACTAGCAGCTAGCACAGATACGCAGTATTTT. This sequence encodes CASSQEPGLAASTDTQYF.

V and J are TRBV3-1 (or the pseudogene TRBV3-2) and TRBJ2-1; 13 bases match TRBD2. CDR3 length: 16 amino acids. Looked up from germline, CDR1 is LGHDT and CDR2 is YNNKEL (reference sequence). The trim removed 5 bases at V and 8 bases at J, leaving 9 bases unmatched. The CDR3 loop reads CASSSEGLAGVDEQFF. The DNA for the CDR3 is TGTGCCAGCAGCAGCGAAGGACTAGCGGGAGTCGATGAGCAGTTCTTC.

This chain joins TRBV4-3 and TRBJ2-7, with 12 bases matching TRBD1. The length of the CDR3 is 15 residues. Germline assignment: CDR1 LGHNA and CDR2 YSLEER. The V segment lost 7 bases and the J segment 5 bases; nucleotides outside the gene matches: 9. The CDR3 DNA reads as TGCGCCAGCACGACCGGGACAGGGGGCTTAGACGAGCAGTACTTC. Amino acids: CASTTGTGGLDEQYF.

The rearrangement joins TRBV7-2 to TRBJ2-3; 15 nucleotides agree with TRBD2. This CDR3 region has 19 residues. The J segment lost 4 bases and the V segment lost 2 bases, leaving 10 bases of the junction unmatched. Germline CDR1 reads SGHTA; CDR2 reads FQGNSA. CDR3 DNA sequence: TGTGCCAGCAGCTTATCCTATGGGACTAGCGGGGGGAAGGCAGATACGCAGTATTTT. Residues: CASSLSYGTSGGKADTQYF.

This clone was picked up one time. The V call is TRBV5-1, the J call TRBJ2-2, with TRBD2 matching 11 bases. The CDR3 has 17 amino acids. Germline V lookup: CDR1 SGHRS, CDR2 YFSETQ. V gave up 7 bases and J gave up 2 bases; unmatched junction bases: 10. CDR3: CASQLTSGGLNTGELFF. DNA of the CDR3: TGCGCCAGCCAACTCACTAGCGGGGGCCTAAACACCGGGGAGCTGTTTTTT.

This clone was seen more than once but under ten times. The CDR3 DNA follows: TGTGCCAGCAGCCGACCCGTTTACAGGGAACCAGACTATGGCTACACCTTC. Residues: CASSRPVYREPDYGYTF. The genes are TRBV5-4 and TRBJ1-2, with D possibly matching TRBD1 (6 bases). The CDR3 loop spans 17 amino acids. Germline assignment: CDR1 SGHNT and CDR2 YYREEE (reference sequence). Deletions cut 4 bases from V and 3 bases from J, with 22 bases between. Complete variable domain (other parts from reference TRBV5-4 and TRBJ1-2): ETGVTQSPTHLIKTRGQQVTLRCSSQSGHNTVSWYQQALGQGPQFIFQYYREEENGRGNFPPRFSGLQFPNYSSELNVNALELDDSALYLCASSRPVYREPDYGYTFGSGTRLTVV.

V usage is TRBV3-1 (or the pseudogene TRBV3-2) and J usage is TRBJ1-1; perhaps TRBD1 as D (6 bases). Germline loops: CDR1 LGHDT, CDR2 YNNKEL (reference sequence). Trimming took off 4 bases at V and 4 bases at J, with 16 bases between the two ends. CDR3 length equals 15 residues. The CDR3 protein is CASSLKGGGVTEAFF. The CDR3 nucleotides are TGTGCCAGCAGCCTAAAAGGGGGGGGAGTCACTGAAGCTTTCTTT.

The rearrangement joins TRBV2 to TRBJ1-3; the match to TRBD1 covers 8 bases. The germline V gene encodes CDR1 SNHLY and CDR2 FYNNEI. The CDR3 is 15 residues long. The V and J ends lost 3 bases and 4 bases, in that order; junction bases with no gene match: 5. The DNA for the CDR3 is TGTGCCAGCAGTGACGGACAGGGTGTCGGAAACACCATATATTTT. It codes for CASSDGQGVGNTIYF.

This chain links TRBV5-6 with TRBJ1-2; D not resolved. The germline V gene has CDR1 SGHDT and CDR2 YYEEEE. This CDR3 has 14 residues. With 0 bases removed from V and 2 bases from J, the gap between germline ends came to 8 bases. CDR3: CASSLGSRNYGYTF. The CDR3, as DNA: TGTGCCAGCAGCTTGGGGAGCAGAAACTATGGCTACACCTTC. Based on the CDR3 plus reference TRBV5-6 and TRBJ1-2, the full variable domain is DAGVTQSPTHLIKTRGQQVTLRCSPKSGHDTVSWYQQALGQGPQFIFQYYEEEERQRGNFPDRFSGHQFPNYSSELNVNALLLGDSALYLCASSLGSRNYGYTFGSGTRLTVV.

The CDR3 DNA reads TGTGCCAGCAGCTCACAGGGAGTCCAAGAGACCCAGTACTTC. Its translation is CASSSQGVQETQYF. This rearrangement joins TRBV11-2 to TRBJ2-5; TRBD1 is a possible D gene (6 bases). The V end lost 4 bases, the J end lost 1 base, and 10 bases lay between the germline ends. The CDR3 length is 14 residues. Germline V lookup: CDR1 SGHAT, CDR2 FQNNGV.

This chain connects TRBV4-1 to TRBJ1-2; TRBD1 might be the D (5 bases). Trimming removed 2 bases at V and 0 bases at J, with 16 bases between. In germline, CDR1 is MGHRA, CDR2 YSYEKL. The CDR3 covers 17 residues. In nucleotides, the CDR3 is TGCGCCAGCAGCCAATCTGCAGAGGGACGGACTAACTATGGCTACACCTTC. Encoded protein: CASSQSAEGRTNYGYTF.

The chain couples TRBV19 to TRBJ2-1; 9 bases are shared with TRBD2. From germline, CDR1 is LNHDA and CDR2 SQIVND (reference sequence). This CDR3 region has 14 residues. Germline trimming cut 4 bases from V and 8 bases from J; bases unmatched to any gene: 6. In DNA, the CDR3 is TGTGCCAGTAGTAGAAGCGGGGGGCTGGATGAGCAGTTCTTC. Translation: CASSRSGGLDEQFF.

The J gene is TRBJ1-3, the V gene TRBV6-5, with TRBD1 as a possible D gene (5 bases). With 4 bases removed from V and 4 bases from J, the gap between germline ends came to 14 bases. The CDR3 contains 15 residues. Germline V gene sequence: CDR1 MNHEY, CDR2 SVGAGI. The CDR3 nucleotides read TGTGCCAGCAGTTCCGACCCAGGGCGAGGAAACACCATATATTTT. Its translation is CASSSDPGRGNTIYF.

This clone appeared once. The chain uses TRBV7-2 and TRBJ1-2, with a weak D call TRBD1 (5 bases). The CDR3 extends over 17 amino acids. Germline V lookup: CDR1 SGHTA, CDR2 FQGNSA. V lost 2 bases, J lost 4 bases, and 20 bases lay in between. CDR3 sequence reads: CASSLQHGGVRAYGYTF. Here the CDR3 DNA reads TGTGCCAGCAGCTTACAACACGGGGGGGTTCGGGCCTATGGCTACACCTTC. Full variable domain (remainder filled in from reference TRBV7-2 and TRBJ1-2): GAGVSQSPSNKVTEKGKDVELRCDPISGHTALYWYRQSLGQGLEFLIYFQGNSAPDKSGLPSDRFSAERTGGSVSTLTIQRTQQEDSAVYLCASSLQHGGVRAYGYTFGSGTRLTVV.

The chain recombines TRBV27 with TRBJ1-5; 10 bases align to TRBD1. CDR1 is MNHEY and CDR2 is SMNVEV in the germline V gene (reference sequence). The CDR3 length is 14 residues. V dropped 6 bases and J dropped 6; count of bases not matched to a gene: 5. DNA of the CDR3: TGTGCCAGCAGGCCGACAGGGGGCAGTCAGCCCCAGCATTTT. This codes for CASRPTGGSQPQHF.

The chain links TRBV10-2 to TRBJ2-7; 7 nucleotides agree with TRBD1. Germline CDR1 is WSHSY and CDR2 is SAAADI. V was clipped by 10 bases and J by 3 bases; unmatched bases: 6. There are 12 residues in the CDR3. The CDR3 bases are TGCGCCACCAGGGACAGCTACTACGAGCAGTACTTC. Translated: CATRDSYYEQYF.

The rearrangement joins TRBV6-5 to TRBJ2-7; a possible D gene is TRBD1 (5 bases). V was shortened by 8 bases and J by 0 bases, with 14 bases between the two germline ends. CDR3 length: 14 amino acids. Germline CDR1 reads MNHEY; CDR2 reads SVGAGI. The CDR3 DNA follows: TGTGCCAGCCTACCTGACACAGGCTCCTACGAGCAGTACTTC. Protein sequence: CASLPDTGSYEQYF.

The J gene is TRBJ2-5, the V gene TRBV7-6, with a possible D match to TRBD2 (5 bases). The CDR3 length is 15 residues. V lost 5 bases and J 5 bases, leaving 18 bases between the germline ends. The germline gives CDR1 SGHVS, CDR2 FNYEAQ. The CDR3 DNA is TGTGCCAGCAGCCAAACCCTTGGAGGTTCGGAGACCCAGTACTTC. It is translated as CASSQTLGGSETQYF.

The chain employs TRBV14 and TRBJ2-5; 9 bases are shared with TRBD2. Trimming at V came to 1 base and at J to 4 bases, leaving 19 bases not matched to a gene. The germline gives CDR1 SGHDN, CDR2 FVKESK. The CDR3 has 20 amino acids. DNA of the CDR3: TGTGCCAGCAGCCAAGTAGCCTCGTGGCTAGCGGGGAAGGGGCGAGAGACCCAGTACTTC. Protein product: CASSQVASWLAGKGRETQYF.